This T cell receptor beta chain is drawn from a study of spatial heterogeneity in lung cancer. General study points: Counts of expanded alpha and beta TCRs within tumors tracked the tumor nonsynonymous mutation count.

The time point is: sample taken at primary tumor resection. TCRdb passed the 5' RACE reads through MiXCR, listing each CDR3 protein once. The data show about 100,000 distinct CDR3 sequences, under 4.5% seen once. This clonotype was seen ten or more times. What it binds is unknown. The source was lung tumor tissue, collected at surgery. This TCR came from a male donor with early-stage non-small cell lung cancer.

Here the CDR3 reads CASRQSIPIMNTEAFF. The CDR3 DNA is TGCGCCAGCAGGCAGTCGATCCCGATTATGAACACTGAAGCTTTCTTT. The gene calls are TRBV4-1 and TRBJ1-1; D is undetermined. CDR3 size: 16 residues. The V and J ends lost 6 bases and 0 bases respectively, with 17 bases between them. The germline V gene encodes CDR1 MGHRA and CDR2 YSYEKL.